The 17 T cell receptor beta chains listed next were all sequenced from one sample in a study of blood T cell repertoires in COVID-19 (dated by TCRdb to 2018 to 2020). Preparation of the library involved the immunoSEQ multiplex PCR assay. Here the immuneACCESS table is served through TCRdb, limited to in-frame sequences with V and J called. Missing clones are a known gap in these copies; in checked studies unresolved V genes cover under half, and the rest lacks a known reason. The sample table shows around 42,000 clones, and around 88% are seen once. Clones ranked in the top ten supply 3.7% of the sample. The sample consisted of peripheral blood. These receptors originate from a human donor in a cohort sampled during active COVID-19.

This chain connects TRBV5-1 to TRBJ2-7; 9 nucleotides agree with TRBD2. The CDR3 loop spans 15 amino acids. Losses at the gene ends were 3 bases for V and 0 bases for J; bases not matched to a gene: 4. In germline, CDR1 is SGHRS, CDR2 YFSETQ. The CDR3 protein is CASSSWTSVSYEQYF. DNA of the CDR3: TGCGCCAGCAGCTCCTGGACTAGCGTCTCCTACGAGCAGTACTTC.

This chain connects TRBV28 to TRBJ2-1, with D possibly TRBD2 on 5 matching bases. The CDR3 covers 14 residues. V dropped 9 bases and J dropped 7 bases, with 19 bases sitting between them. Germline V CDR1 and CDR2: MDHEN, SYDVKM. The CDR3 nucleotides read TGTGCCAGACCGCCCCAGACTTCGGGGAATGAGCAGTTCTTC. This codes for CARPPQTSGNEQFF.

This chain links TRBV7-9 with TRBJ1-3; D not resolved. The CDR3 loop spans 15 amino acids. CDR1 is SEHNR and CDR2 is FQNEAQ in the germline V gene (reference sequence). V was shortened by 4 bases and J by 2 bases, with 12 bases between the two germline ends. CDR3 bases: TGTGCCAGCAGCTCTGCCCCCTCGGCTGGAAACACCATATATTTT. Protein sequence: CASSSAPSAGNTIYF.

Only one count was recorded for this clone. V and J are TRBV28 and TRBJ2-7; 7 bases line up with TRBD1. V gave up 6 bases and J gave up 0 bases; unmatched junction bases: 8. This CDR3 is built from 15 residues. Looked up from germline, CDR1 is MDHEN and CDR2 is SYDVKM. The CDR3 reads CASSGGDSSSYEQYF. CDR3 DNA: TGTGCCAGCAGCGGTGGGGACAGCAGCTCCTACGAGCAGTACTTC.

The chain uses TRBV7-9 and TRBJ2-5; a possible D gene is TRBD1 (6 bases). Germline values: CDR1 SEHNR, CDR2 FQNEAQ (reference sequence). The CDR3 has 15 amino acids. The V end was cut by 7 bases, the J end by 5 bases, with 20 bases between. This CDR3 reads CASTRGRAGEETQYF. In nucleotides, the CDR3 is TGTGCCAGCACCCGAGGGCGGGCAGGGGAGGAGACCCAGTACTTC.

The genes are TRBV30 and TRBJ2-7; weak D call: TRBD1 (6 bases). The germline V and J ends were trimmed by 7 bases and 4 bases, with 20 bases remaining between them. This CDR3 contains 14 residues. Germline-derived CDR1 and CDR2 are GTSNPN and SVGIG (reference sequence). CDR3 region: CASNSGQGKYEQYF. CDR3 sequence (DNA): TGTGCCTCCAACTCCGGGCAGGGGAAGTACGAGCAGTACTTC.

The V gene is TRBV2, the J gene TRBJ1-1; D ambiguous. Between the trimmed V and J ends, which lost 6 bases and 5 bases, there was a span of 16 bases. The germline V gene has CDR1 SNHLY and CDR2 FYNNEI. This CDR3 is built from 14 residues. In DNA, the CDR3 is TGTGCCAGCAGAGGATCCGGGAAAGAGACTGAAGCTTTCTTT. Protein: CASRGSGKETEAFF.

The V call is TRBV19, the J call TRBJ2-2, with 8 bases aligning to TRBD2. CDR3 length: 15 amino acids. V was clipped by 5 bases and J by 7 bases; unmatched bases: 9. Per the germline V gene, CDR1 is LNHDA and CDR2 is SQIVND (reference sequence). The CDR3 bases are TGTGCCAGTAGTGTCTTCGGGGGGGCCGGCGGGGAGCTGTTTTTT. This codes for CASSVFGGAGGELFF.

The count of this clone is one. The V call is TRBV27, the J call TRBJ2-6; D is uncertain. The CDR3 covers 15 residues. Deletions cut 4 bases from V and 2 bases from J, with 9 bases between. Germline values: CDR1 MNHEY, CDR2 SMNVEV (reference sequence). The CDR3 region has the DNA TGTGCCAGCAGTTCCCGAGTAACTGGGGCCAACGTCCTGACTTTC. This gives the protein CASSSRVTGANVLTF.

The CDR3 DNA reads as TGCGCCAGCAGCTTAACCGGGACAGGGACCTATGGCTACACCTTC. It codes for CASSLTGTGTYGYTF. This chain links TRBV5-1 with TRBJ1-2; 9 bases are a match to TRBD1. Germline-derived CDR1 and CDR2 are SGHRS and YFSETQ. V lost 2 bases, J lost 4 bases, and 6 bases stayed unmatched. The CDR3 extends over 15 amino acids. Combining the CDR3 with reference TRBV5-1 and TRBJ1-2 gives the whole variable domain KAGVTQTPRYLIKTRGQQVTLSCSPISGHRSVSWYQQTPGQGLQFLFEYFSETQRNKGNFPGRFSGRQFSNSRSEMNVSTLELGDSALYLCASSLTGTGTYGYTFGSGTRLTVV.

This chain joins TRBV4-2 and TRBJ2-6; 11 bases match TRBD2. The germline CDR1 and CDR2 sequences are LGHNA and YNFKEQ. This CDR3 is built from 17 residues. After removal of 4 bases from V and 2 bases from J, the junction contained 4 bases not matched to a gene. CDR3 in amino acids: CASSRGLAGAGANVLTF. In DNA, the CDR3 is TGTGCCAGCAGCCGAGGACTAGCGGGCGCTGGGGCCAACGTCCTGACTTTC.

This clone turned up a few times. The chain recombines TRBV6-5 with TRBJ2-1; 11 nucleotides line up with TRBD1. The V gene end was trimmed by 10 bases and the J gene end by 7 bases; junction bases not matched to a gene: 3. Looked up from germline, CDR1 is MNHEY and CDR2 is SVGAGI. CDR3 length: 12 residues. The CDR3 DNA follows: TGTGCCATAGGACAGGGGGCTAATGAGCAGTTCTTC. Its protein is CAIGQGANEQFF.

The rearrangement links TRBV25-1 to TRBJ1-5, with 9 bases fitting TRBD1. Per germline, CDR1 MGHDK and CDR2 SYGVNS. This CDR3 spans 14 amino acids. J was trimmed by 6 bases and V by 4 bases; bases with no gene match: 4. CDR3 in DNA: TGTGCCAGCAGTGCGGGACAGGGCCCTCAGCCCCAGCATTTT. It is translated as CASSAGQGPQPQHF.

The CDR3 nucleotides read TGTGCCAGTAGTTCTAGCTCTGGGGCCAACGTCCTGACTTTC. This sequence encodes CASSSSSGANVLTF. This chain connects TRBV19 to TRBJ2-6; D gene uncertain. Germline V gene data show CDR1 as LNHDA and CDR2 as SQIVND (reference sequence). The CDR3 length is 14 residues. V was cut by 5 bases and J by 0 bases, with 5 bases left in between.

V gene TRBV30 combines with J gene TRBJ2-7, with 7 bases identical to TRBD1. In germline, CDR1 is GTSNPN, CDR2 SVGIG (reference sequence). Trimming cost V 5 bases and J 5 bases; bases outside gene matches: 15. This CDR3 is 15 amino acids long. The CDR3 DNA reads as TGTGCCTGGGGGGTCCCCGGACAGGCCCAGCACGAGCAGTACTTC. The encoded protein is CAWGVPGQAQHEQYF. The complete variable domain, with remaining parts taken from reference TRBV30 and TRBJ2-7, reads SQTIHQWPATLVQPVGSPLSLECTVEGTSNPNLYWYRQAAGRGLQLLFYSVGIGQISSEVPQNLSASRPQDRQFILSSKKLLLSDSGFYLCAWGVPGQAQHEQYFGPGTRLTVT.

V is TRBV30 and J is TRBJ2-5, with a weak D call TRBD2 (6 bases). This CDR3 region has 14 residues. Germline lookup yields CDR1 GTSNPN and CDR2 SVGIG (reference sequence). V was pared by 2 bases and J by 1 base, with 11 bases between. CDR3 bases: TGTGCCTGGAGTCTAGCGATGACCCAAGAGACCCAGTACTTC. This sequence encodes CAWSLAMTQETQYF. The full variable domain, in which reference TRBV30 and TRBJ2-5 provide the parts outside the CDR3, is SQTIHQWPATLVQPVGSPLSLECTVEGTSNPNLYWYRQAAGRGLQLLFYSVGIGQISSEVPQNLSASRPQDRQFILSSKKLLLSDSGFYLCAWSLAMTQETQYFGPGTRLLVL.

Only a few counts were recorded for this clone. This chain uses TRBV7-2 with TRBJ2-7; D is uncertain. The V end was cut by 0 bases, the J end by 0 bases, with 9 bases between. Germline CDR1 is SGHTA and CDR2 is FQGNSA. The CDR3 consists of 15 residues. CDR3 DNA sequence: TGTGCCAGCAGCTTAGCGCTAGTAAGCTCCTACGAGCAGTACTTC. It encodes CASSLALVSSYEQYF.